Presented here are 27 T cell receptor beta chains from one specimen sequenced in a study of T-cell reconstitution after alpha-beta-depleted transplantation in children. Unique molecular identifiers were used to barcode this TCRbeta library. From the PCR reads, TCRdb called clonotypes with MiXCR, one entry per CDR3 protein. The sample has about 110,000 distinct CDR3 sequences; 10% are singletons. The sequences come from PBMCs from the stem cell graft donor, collected from the stem cell graft. These receptors were taken from a human donor who donated a stem cell graft to a child with acute lymphoblastic leukemia.

This clonotype showed up many times. The chain's CDR3 is CASSVTVTENTEAFF. The CDR3 nucleotides are TGTGCCAGCAGCGTTACCGTGACAGAAAACACTGAAGCTTTCTTT. The rearrangement joins TRBV9 to TRBJ1-1; D is perhaps TRBD1 (5 bases). V was clipped by 2 bases and J by 2 bases, with 13 bases between them. Germline values: CDR1 SGDLS, CDR2 YYNGEE. CDR3 length: 15 residues. Full variable domain (outside the CDR3, taken from reference TRBV9 and TRBJ1-1): DSGVTQTPKHLITATGQRVTLRCSPRSGDLSVYWYQQSLDQGLQFLIQYYNGEERAKGNILERFSAQQFPDLHSELNLSSLELGDSALYFCASSVTVTENTEAFFGQGTRLTVV.

This clonotype was counted many times. J is TRBJ2-1 and V is TRBV4-1; no clear D. Germline CDR1 MGHRA, CDR2 YSYEKL. The V end lost 1 base, the J end lost 6 bases, and 4 bases lay between the germline ends. This CDR3 region has 12 residues. As DNA, the CDR3 is TGCGCCAGCAGCCAAGTGGTCAATGAGCAGTTCTTC. Translation gives CASSQVVNEQFF.

In its sample, this clonotype was seen many times. V gene TRBV5-8 combines with J gene TRBJ1-2; D ambiguous. V dropped 9 bases and J dropped 4 bases, with 25 bases sitting between them. The germline V gene encodes CDR1 SGHTS and CDR2 YDEGEE. This CDR3 is 16 amino acids long. The CDR3 is CATMSPLEIKAYGYTF. Here the CDR3 DNA reads TGTGCCACCATGTCGCCATTGGAGATTAAAGCCTATGGCTACACCTTC.

This clonotype was counted ten times or more. This chain uses TRBV7-2 with TRBJ1-3; tentative D call: TRBD1 (6 bases). Looked up from germline, CDR1 is SGHTA and CDR2 is FQGNSA. Trimming pared 6 bases from V and 3 bases from J, leaving 12 bases between. CDR3 length: 14 residues. In nucleotides, the CDR3 is TGTGCCAGCAGTAAATACAGGGTTGGAAACACCATATATTTT. Translated, it gives CASSKYRVGNTIYF.

This clonotype was seen many times. This chain links TRBV20-1 with TRBJ1-4, with 9 bases fitting TRBD1. V shed 6 bases, J shed 5 bases, and the junction held 7 bases outside the gene matches. The CDR3 is 14 amino acids. The germline V gene encodes CDR1 DFQATT and CDR2 SNEGSKA (reference sequence). CDR3 sequence: CSATPGTGNEKLFF. CDR3 DNA: TGCAGTGCGACTCCCGGGACAGGGAATGAAAAACTGTTTTTT.

This clonotype was counted ten times or more. This rearrangement joins TRBV12-3 or TRBV12-4 to TRBJ1-6; D not resolved. V was cut by 5 bases and J by 7 bases, with 12 bases left in between. The CDR3 covers 14 residues. CDR3 nucleotides: TGTGCCAGCAGTCCGTCGGGTGCCAATTCACCCCTCCACTTT. Protein sequence: CASSPSGANSPLHF.

In its sample, this clonotype was seen many times. The V gene is TRBV6-5, the J gene TRBJ1-5, with a tentative D call TRBD1 (6 bases). The length of the CDR3 is 13 residues. The germline V gene has CDR1 MNHEY and CDR2 SVGAGI. Trimming stripped 5 bases from V and 7 bases from J, with 12 bases between. The CDR3 sequence: CASSTGTRQPQHF. The CDR3 nucleotides read TGTGCCAGCAGTACCGGGACACGCCAGCCCCAGCATTTT.

This clonotype was observed at least ten times. The rearrangement links TRBV20-1 to TRBJ2-5; 7 bases are shared with TRBD2. This CDR3 spans 14 amino acids. The germline gives CDR1 DFQATT, CDR2 SNEGSKA (reference sequence). V shed 3 bases, J shed 4 bases, and the junction held 8 bases outside the gene matches. Here the CDR3 reads CSASPPREGETQYF. CDR3 in DNA: TGCAGTGCTAGCCCGCCCAGGGAGGGAGAGACCCAGTACTTC.

This clonotype has a count of ten or more. V gene TRBV20-1 combines with J gene TRBJ2-7, with D unresolved. Germline lookup yields CDR1 DFQATT and CDR2 SNEGSKA (reference sequence). The ends were cut back, 5 bases at V and 2 bases at J, with 7 bases in the middle. CDR3 length: 11 amino acids. The CDR3 reads CSAGQAYEQYF. CDR3 bases: TGCAGTGCTGGGCAGGCCTACGAGCAGTACTTC.

This clonotype has a count of ten or more. The chain links TRBV5-1 to TRBJ2-2; D gene unclear. The CDR3 contains 15 residues. Germline V gene data show CDR1 as SGHRS and CDR2 as YFSETQ. The V end lost 0 bases, the J end lost 5 bases, and 11 bases lay between the germline ends. The CDR3 is CASSLAGPETGELFF. The DNA of the CDR3 is TGCGCCAGCAGCTTGGCAGGTCCAGAAACCGGGGAGCTGTTTTTT.

This clonotype was found many times. The chain is built from TRBV11-1 and TRBJ2-2; D tentatively reads TRBD1 or TRBD2 (5 bases each). Germline V gene sequence: CDR1 SGHAT, CDR2 FQDESV (reference sequence). V lost 5 bases, J lost 1 base, and 17 bases lay in between. The CDR3 loop spans 17 amino acids. CDR3 nucleotide sequence: TGTGCCAGCAGCCCTCCGATCCGGGGCGTGAACACCGGGGAGCTGTTTTTT. Its protein product is CASSPPIRGVNTGELFF.

This clonotype was detected only a few times. The gene calls are TRBV11-2 and TRBJ2-5; the D gene is possibly TRBD2 (5 bases). The CDR3 is made up of 15 amino acids. Looked up from germline, CDR1 is SGHAT and CDR2 is FQNNGV. Between the trimmed V and J ends, which lost 5 bases and 4 bases, there was a span of 17 bases. CDR3 sequence reads: CASSPDTRPGETQYF. Written as DNA, the CDR3 is TGTGCCAGCAGCCCGGATACTAGACCGGGAGAGACCCAGTACTTC.

As for this clonotype: A much larger clone sits a single nucleotide away, making a read error possible. The V and J genes are TRBV5-6 and TRBJ1-2, with 8 bases that match TRBD1. V was pared by 4 bases and J by 4 bases, with 6 bases of the junction left unmatched. This CDR3 spans 14 amino acids. CDR1 is SGHDT, CDR2 YYEEEE, per germline. The CDR3 loop is CASSPEQGVYGYTF. The CDR3, as DNA: TGTGCCAGCAGCCCCGAACAGGGGGTCTATGGCTACACCTTC.

Ten or more counts support this clonotype. The rearrangement uses TRBV12-3 or TRBV12-4 and TRBJ2-1; 13 bases line up with TRBD2. CDR3 length: 13 residues. V shed 8 bases and J 8 bases; nucleotides not matched to a gene: 3. CDR3 DNA sequence: TGTGCCAGCGGACTAGCGGGAGTCGATGAGCAGTTCTTC. It specifies CASGLAGVDEQFF.

This clonotype was seen a handful of times. The chain uses TRBV18 and TRBJ2-7, with D perhaps TRBD2 (6 bases). CDR3 length: 12 residues. CDR1 and CDR2 (germline): KGHSH, LQKENI. The V end was cut by 3 bases, the J end by 5 bases, with 8 bases between. CDR3 sequence reads: CASSPEGNEQYF. The CDR3, as DNA: TGTGCCAGCTCACCGGAGGGAAACGAGCAGTACTTC.

This clonotype has ten or more counts. This chain joins TRBV9 and TRBJ2-1, with TRBD2 matching over 7 bases. This CDR3 contains 17 residues. The V gene's germline CDR1 is SGDLS and CDR2 YYNGEE. V lost 4 bases to trimming and J lost 0 bases; unmatched junction nucleotides: 10. Written as DNA, the CDR3 is TGTGCCAGCAGCCCTTGGGGGGAGGGCGTCTCCTACAATGAGCAGTTCTTC. Translation gives CASSPWGEGVSYNEQFF.

The table lists this clonotype with many counts. The chain has TRBV20-1 and TRBJ2-1; the match to TRBD2 covers 12 bases. Losses at the gene ends were 3 bases for V and 7 bases for J; bases not matched to a gene: 7. The CDR3 runs 15 residues. Per the germline V gene, CDR1 is DFQATT and CDR2 is SNEGSKA (reference sequence). Here the CDR3 reads CSARTSGSFENEQFF. The CDR3 coding sequence is TGCAGTGCTAGGACTAGCGGGAGTTTTGAAAATGAGCAGTTCTTC.

This clonotype was recorded many times. This chain connects TRBV19 to TRBJ2-1, with D tentatively TRBD2 (5 bases). V was trimmed by 7 bases and J by 3 bases, leaving 13 bases between them. Looked up from germline, CDR1 is LNHDA and CDR2 is SQIVND (reference sequence). The CDR3 is 14 amino acids. In DNA, the CDR3 is TGTGCCAGTAAGGGAGCGGTTTTCTACAATGAGCAGTTCTTC. This sequence encodes CASKGAVFYNEQFF.

This clonotype came up many times. J is TRBJ1-1 and V is TRBV29-1, with a possible D match to TRBD1 (5 bases). CDR1 and CDR2 from the germline V gene are SQVTM and ANQGSEA. The V gene lost 1 base and the J gene lost 0 bases, with 9 bases spanning the gap. The CDR3 covers 14 residues. The DNA of the CDR3 is TGCAGCGTTGAAGGGGGGACGGTGAACACTGAAGCTTTCTTT. As protein: CSVEGGTVNTEAFF.

This clonotype was recorded at least ten times. The chain links TRBV6-2 or TRBV6-3 to TRBJ1-5; possibly TRBD1 for D (5 bases). CDR1 is MNHEY and CDR2 is SVGEGT in the germline V gene. The CDR3 loop spans 13 amino acids. Trimming removed 1 base at V and 6 bases at J, with 7 bases between. The DNA for the CDR3 is TGTGCCAGCAGTTACTATGGGGGTCAGCCCCAGCATTTT. The encoded protein is CASSYYGGQPQHF.

At least ten counts were recorded for this clonotype. The chain has TRBV12-3 or TRBV12-4 and TRBJ1-5; TRBD1 matches 7 bases. The CDR3 covers 15 residues. The J segment lost 3 bases and the V segment lost 3 bases, leaving 5 bases of the junction unmatched. Here the CDR3 reads CASSLGQTLNQPQHF. The CDR3 DNA sequence: TGTGCCAGCAGTTTGGGACAGACACTCAATCAGCCCCAGCATTTT.

The J gene is TRBJ2-3, the V gene TRBV7-2, with D perhaps TRBD1 or TRBD2 (6 bases each). Deletions cut 1 base from V and 4 bases from J, with 9 bases between. The germline CDR1 and CDR2 sequences are SGHTA and FQGNSA. This CDR3 is built from 14 residues. The CDR3 nucleotides are TGTGCCAGCAGCTTAGGGGGGGCACCAGATACGCAGTATTTT. It specifies CASSLGGAPDTQYF.

At least ten counts were recorded for this clonotype. The chain carries TRBV5-1 and TRBJ2-3; a weak D match, TRBD2 (6 bases). The CDR3 is 14 amino acids. Germline V gene lookup returns CDR1 SGHRS and CDR2 YFSETQ. V dropped 3 bases and J dropped 7 bases, with 15 bases sitting between them. The CDR3 loop reads CASSSPGARHTQYF. In DNA form, the CDR3 reads TGCGCCAGCAGCTCTCCGGGAGCCCGGCATACGCAGTATTTT.

This clonotype has at least ten counts. This chain uses TRBV6-5 with TRBJ2-2, with 11 positions matching TRBD2. Germline loops: CDR1 MNHEY, CDR2 SVGAGI. After removal of 8 bases from V and 5 bases from J, the junction contained 7 bases not matched to a gene. The CDR3 consists of 15 residues. CDR3 region: CASETASGGTGELFF. The DNA of the CDR3 is TGTGCCAGCGAAACGGCTAGCGGGGGGACCGGGGAGCTGTTTTTT.

The table lists this clonotype with many counts. The chain is built from TRBV7-6 and TRBJ1-3; D gene ambiguous. V lost 3 bases and J lost 0, with 3 bases in between. Germline loops: CDR1 SGHVS, CDR2 FNYEAQ. The CDR3 runs 13 residues. In DNA, the CDR3 is TGTGCCAGCAGCTTGACCTCTGGAAACACCATATATTTT. It translates to CASSLTSGNTIYF. The full variable domain, its missing parts supplied by reference TRBV7-6 and TRBJ1-3, is GAGVSQSPRYKVTKRGQDVALRCDPISGHVSLYWYRQALGQGPEFLTYFNYEAQQDKSGLPNDRFSAERPEGSISTLTIQRTEQRDSAMYRCASSLTSGNTIYFGEGSWLTVV.

The chain carries TRBV20-1 and TRBJ1-4; D unresolved. The CDR3 has 12 residues. The V gene's germline CDR1 is DFQATT and CDR2 SNEGSKA (reference sequence). Between the trimmed V and J ends, which lost 3 bases and 7 bases, there was a span of 9 bases. CDR3 in DNA: TGCAGTGCTAGGGAACGGGGTGAAAAACTGTTTTTT. Translating it yields CSARERGEKLFF.

This clonotype was seen ten or more times. This chain joins TRBV7-9 and TRBJ2-7, with D perhaps TRBD1 or TRBD2 (5 bases each). V was shortened by 5 bases and J by 2 bases, with 10 bases between the two germline ends. This CDR3 has 13 amino acids. Germline assignment: CDR1 SEHNR and CDR2 FQNEAQ (reference sequence). The CDR3 region is CASSPRGAYEQYF. CDR3 DNA: TGTGCCAGCAGCCCACGAGGGGCCTACGAGCAGTACTTC.